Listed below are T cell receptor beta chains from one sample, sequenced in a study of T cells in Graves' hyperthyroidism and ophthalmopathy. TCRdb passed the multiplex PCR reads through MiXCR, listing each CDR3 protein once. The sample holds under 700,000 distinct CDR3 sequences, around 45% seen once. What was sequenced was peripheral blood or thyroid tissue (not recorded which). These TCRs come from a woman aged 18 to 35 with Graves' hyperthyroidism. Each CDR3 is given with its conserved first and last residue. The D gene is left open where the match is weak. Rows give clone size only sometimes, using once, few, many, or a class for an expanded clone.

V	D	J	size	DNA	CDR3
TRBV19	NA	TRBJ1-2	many	TGTGCCAGTAAAGACTTAATTAGGGATGGCTACACCTTC	CASKDLIRDGYTF
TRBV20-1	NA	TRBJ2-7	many	TGCAGTGCTAGTTGGGCCTACGAGCAGTACTTC	CSASWAYEQYF
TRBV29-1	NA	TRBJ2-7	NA	TGCAGCGTGGGGGACATAACCTACGAGCAGTACTTC	CSVGDITYEQYF
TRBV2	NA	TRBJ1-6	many	TGTGCCAGCAGGGGCAGTGCACACTATAATTCACCCCTCCACTTT	CASRGSAHYNSPLHF
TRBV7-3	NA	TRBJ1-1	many	TGTGCCAGCAGCCAATACCCGCCGGACACTGAAGCTTTCTTT	CASSQYPPDTEAFF
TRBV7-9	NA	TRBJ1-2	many	TGTGCCAGCAGTCCAGACTATGGCTACACCTTC	CASSPDYGYTF
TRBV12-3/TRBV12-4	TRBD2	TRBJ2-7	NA	TGTGCCAGCACCACGACTAGCGCGAACTACGAGCAGTACTTC	CASTTTSANYEQYF
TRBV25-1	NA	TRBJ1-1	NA	TGTGCCAGCAATGATCGGATGAACACTGAAGCTTTCTTT	CASNDRMNTEAFF
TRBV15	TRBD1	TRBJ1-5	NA	TGTGCCACCAGTGAATCACCGGGACAGGGGAATCAGCCCCAGCATTTT	CATSESPGQGNQPQHF
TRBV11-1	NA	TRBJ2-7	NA	TGTGCCAGCGCTCTCGGGGGATCCTACGAGCAGTACTTC	CASALGGSYEQYF
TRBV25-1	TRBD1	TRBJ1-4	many	TGTGCCAGCAGTGAATCTCTCCGGGACAGGGGGCGGGGAAAACTGTTTTTT	CASSESLRDRGRGKLFF
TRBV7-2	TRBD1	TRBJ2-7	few	TGTGCCAGCAGGAGGGGACAGGGAGGTTACGAGCAGTACTTC	CASRRGQGGYEQYF
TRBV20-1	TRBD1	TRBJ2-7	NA	TGCAGTGCCCCGGGACAGTTAAATCCCTACGAGCAGTACTTC	CSAPGQLNPYEQYF
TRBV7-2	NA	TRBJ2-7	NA	TGTGCCAGCAGCTGGTTAGCGGACTCCTACGAGCAGTACTTC	CASSWLADSYEQYF
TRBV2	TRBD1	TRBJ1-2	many	TGTGCCAGCAGAGAGTCCCGGGACAGCCCAACAAACTATGGCTACACCTTC	CASRESRDSPTNYGYTF
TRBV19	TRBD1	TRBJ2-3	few	TGTGCCAGTAGCCAGACAGGGTCAGGAGATACGCAGTATTTT	CASSQTGSGDTQYF
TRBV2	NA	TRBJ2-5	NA	TGTGCCAGCAGTGGTGGGGGCGGACTCCAACAAGAGACCCAGTACTTC	CASSGGGGLQQETQYF
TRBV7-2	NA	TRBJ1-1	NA	TGTGCCAGCAGCTTAGCAACGTCAAGTGCTTTCTTT	CASSLATSSAFF